These 19 T cell receptor beta chains were all obtained from the same sample, sequenced in a study of identical twins' blood T cells (dated by TCRdb to the early 2010s). Library preparation employed 5' RACE. The instrument was an Illumina Genome Analyzer IIx. TCRdb passed the public sequencing reads through fastp at Q25 and MiXCR, retaining productive beta sequences. All rows with the same CDR3 protein become a single entry with the most common DNA and genes. The sample table records hundreds of thousands of distinct CDR3 sequences; about 28% of these occur just once. The ten largest account for approximately 6.6% of the sample. What was sequenced was PBMCs. Source of these receptors: a woman aged 18-49 years in good health.

This chain joins TRBV30 and TRBJ1-1, with D possibly matching TRBD1 (5 bases). The V gene's germline CDR1 is GTSNPN and CDR2 SVGIG (reference sequence). The CDR3 length is 14 residues. Deletions cut 2 bases from V and 4 bases from J, with 14 bases between. DNA of the CDR3: TGTGCCTGGAGTAGGGACCCGGGGGTCACTGAAGCTTTCTTT. As protein: CAWSRDPGVTEAFF.

In its sample, this clonotype was seen many times. The genes are TRBV6-5 and TRBJ1-5; unclear D gene. Germline-derived CDR1 and CDR2 are MNHEY and SVGAGI. With 0 bases removed from V and 0 bases from J, the gap between germline ends came to 3 bases. The CDR3 is 14 amino acids. Here the CDR3 reads CASSYSSSNQPQHF. The CDR3, as DNA: TGTGCCAGCAGTTACTCGAGTAGCAATCAGCCCCAGCATTTT.

This clonotype was counted ten times or more. The chain links TRBV6-5 to TRBJ1-1; TRBD1 agrees at 12 bases. Germline V gene lookup returns CDR1 MNHEY and CDR2 SVGAGI. The V and J ends lost 6 bases and 11 bases, in that order; junction bases with no gene match: 10. The CDR3 has 14 residues. As DNA, the CDR3 is TGTGCCAGCAGCCCTGGGACAGGGGGCTCGGGGGCTTTCTTT. Translation gives CASSPGTGGSGAFF.

The chain carries TRBV5-4 and TRBJ2-5; 7 nucleotides match TRBD1. Trimming cost V 6 bases and J 1 base; bases outside gene matches: 6. CDR3 length equals 14 residues. Germline V gene lookup returns CDR1 SGHNT and CDR2 YYREEE (reference sequence). The DNA of the CDR3 is TGTGCCAGCACGAAGACAGGGACCCAAGAGACCCAGTACTTC. Protein: CASTKTGTQETQYF.

This chain connects TRBV29-1 to TRBJ1-2, with 7 nucleotides matching TRBD1. Germline V CDR1 and CDR2: SQVTM, ANQGSEA. The CDR3 runs to 12 residues. The V gene end was trimmed by 7 bases and the J gene end by 4 bases; junction bases not matched to a gene: 6. The CDR3 coding sequence is TGCAGCGGTGGGACAGCAAGCTATGGCTACACCTTC. Translating it yields CSGGTASYGYTF.

V is TRBV28 and J is TRBJ2-3; maybe TRBD1 (5 bases). Trimming pared 4 bases from V and 1 base from J, leaving 12 bases between. The germline CDR1 and CDR2 sequences are MDHEN and SYDVKM. There are 15 residues in the CDR3. CDR3 nucleotides: TGTGCCAGCAGTTGGCAGGGCTTGGGCACAGATACGCAGTATTTT. The encoded protein is CASSWQGLGTDTQYF.

A few counts support this clonotype. The chain recombines TRBV11-2 with TRBJ2-7; 8 bases are a match to TRBD1. Germline V gene sequence: CDR1 SGHAT, CDR2 FQNNGV. Unmatched junction bases numbered 12, after V lost 1 base and J lost 1 base. The CDR3 has 18 residues. Here the CDR3 reads CASSLGPDRDFGSYEQYF. The DNA of the CDR3 is TGTGCCAGCAGCTTAGGGCCGGACAGGGATTTTGGGTCCTACGAGCAGTACTTC.

The chain employs TRBV7-9 and TRBJ2-1, with D perhaps given as TRBD1 or TRBD2 (5 bases each). Per germline, CDR1 SEHNR and CDR2 FQNEAQ (reference sequence). The V end lost 4 bases, the J end lost 2 bases, and 6 bases lay between the germline ends. This CDR3 has 13 residues. The CDR3 DNA follows: TGTGCCAGCAGCTGGGACGCCTACAATGAGCAGTTCTTC. Amino acid sequence: CASSWDAYNEQFF.

This clonotype was observed a few times. In DNA, the CDR3 is TGTGCCAGCAGTTACCCCGGACAGGGTAATGAGCAGTTCTTC. The encoded protein is CASSYPGQGNEQFF. The V call is TRBV6-2 or TRBV6-3, the J call TRBJ2-1; 8 bases are a match to TRBD1. V shed 2 bases, J shed 7 bases, and the junction held 4 bases outside the gene matches. From germline, CDR1 is MNHEY and CDR2 SVGEGT. The CDR3 is 14 residues long.

The chain couples TRBV6-5 to TRBJ1-1; TRBD1 might be the D (5 bases). CDR1 is MNHEY and CDR2 is SVGAGI in the germline V gene. The CDR3 spans 11 residues. V was clipped by 4 bases and J by 11 bases, with 11 bases between them. CDR3: CASSFAGGAFF. In DNA form, the CDR3 reads TGTGCCAGCAGTTTCGCCGGGGGTGCTTTCTTT.

About this clonotype itself: The junction departs from the called germline gene at one end, perhaps through a read error. The chain employs TRBV2 and TRBJ2-1, with D maybe TRBD2 (6 bases). The CDR3 loop spans 10 amino acids. Germline V gene sequence: CDR1 SNHLY, CDR2 FYNNEI. The CDR3 spells CASGGNDQLF. The CDR3 coding sequence is TGTGCCAGCGGGGGGAATGATCAGCTCTTC.

Comment on this clonotype: One end of the junction is discordant with germline, which a read error may explain. The rearrangement joins TRBV2 to TRBJ2-3, with 7 positions matching TRBD2. The germline V gene has CDR1 SNHLY and CDR2 FYNNEI. This CDR3 contains 15 residues. The CDR3 here is CTSSMLAEVEDTQYF. CDR3 sequence (DNA): TGTACCAGCAGTATGCTAGCGGAAGTAGAGGATACGCAGTATTTT.

The chain carries TRBV7-9 and TRBJ2-5; a possible D gene is TRBD1 (5 bases). V lost 6 bases, J lost 5 bases, and 13 bases lay in between. The CDR3 runs to 13 residues. The germline V gene encodes CDR1 SEHNR and CDR2 FQNEAQ (reference sequence). The CDR3 loop reads CASRIGVRETQYF. The CDR3, as DNA: TGTGCCAGCAGGATAGGGGTTCGGGAGACCCAGTACTTC. The whole variable domain, filled in from reference TRBV7-9 and TRBJ2-5, reads DTGVSQNPRHKITKRGQNVTFRCDPISEHNRLYWYRQTLGQGPEFLTYFQNEAQLEKSRLLSDRFSAERPKGSFSTLEIQRTEQGDSAMYLCASRIGVRETQYFGPGTRLLVL.

There are a few counts of this clonotype. The chain carries TRBV7-8 and TRBJ2-2; D remains unclear. Germline CDR1 and CDR2: SGHVS and FQNEAQ. The length of the CDR3 is 8 residues. The V gene lost 10 bases and the J gene lost 13 bases, with 7 bases spanning the gap. The CDR3 sequence is CATAGLFF. In DNA, the CDR3 is TGTGCCACCGCCGGGCTGTTTTTT.

This clonotype was found once. The chain recombines TRBV20-1 with TRBJ2-3; 8 bases fit TRBD1. The germline V gene encodes CDR1 DFQATT and CDR2 SNEGSKA (reference sequence). The CDR3 contains 15 residues. J gave up 2 bases and V 6 bases, and 10 bases lay outside the gene matches. The CDR3: CSAVPGQANTDTQYF. In DNA, the CDR3 is TGCAGTGCCGTCCCGGGACAGGCGAACACAGATACGCAGTATTTT.

This clonotype was found once. The CDR3 DNA follows: TGCGCCAGCAGTCCCGGATCCATGGATTCACCCCTCCACTTT. Its translation: CASSPGSMDSPLHF. The chain employs TRBV5-1 and TRBJ1-6; D is unresolved. Germline CDR1 reads SGHRS; CDR2 reads YFSETQ. The CDR3 sequence is 14 residues long. Trimming shortened V by 5 bases and J by 8 bases, and 14 bases separated the two germline ends.

This clonotype was observed a handful of times. This sequence joins TRBV20-1 and TRBJ1-3; no firm D call. The CDR3 totals 12 residues. The germline CDR1 and CDR2 sequences are DFQATT and SNEGSKA (reference sequence). Here the CDR3 reads CSAPWTGNTIYF. CDR3 DNA: TGCAGCGCCCCCTGGACTGGAAACACCATATATTTT.

This clonotype occurred a few times. This chain uses TRBV20-1 with TRBJ1-4; possibly TRBD1 for D (6 bases). V lost 3 bases, J lost 15 bases, and 14 bases lay in between. CDR3 length equals 11 residues. Germline assignment: CDR1 DFQATT and CDR2 SNEGSKA (reference sequence). The CDR3 region has the DNA TGCAGTGCTAGGGGGGACATCCGGATGTTTTTT. Encoded protein: CSARGDIRMFF.

CDR3: CASSQDPAGGTEAFF. The CDR3 bases are TGCGCCAGCAGCCAAGATCCGGCAGGGGGCACTGAAGCTTTCTTT. The V call is TRBV4-3, the J call TRBJ1-1, with 7 bases aligning to TRBD1. CDR1 and CDR2 (germline): LGHNA, YSLEER. V lost 0 bases to trimming and J lost 4 bases; unmatched junction nucleotides: 5. This CDR3 is 15 amino acids long.